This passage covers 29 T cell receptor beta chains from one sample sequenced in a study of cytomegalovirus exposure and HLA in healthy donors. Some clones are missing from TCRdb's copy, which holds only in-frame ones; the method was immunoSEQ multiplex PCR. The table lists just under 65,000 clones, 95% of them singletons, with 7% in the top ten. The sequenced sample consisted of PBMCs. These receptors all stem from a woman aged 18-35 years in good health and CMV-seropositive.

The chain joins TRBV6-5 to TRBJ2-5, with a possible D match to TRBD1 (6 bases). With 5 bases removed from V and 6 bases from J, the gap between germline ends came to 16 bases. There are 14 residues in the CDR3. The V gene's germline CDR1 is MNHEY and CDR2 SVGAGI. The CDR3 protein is CASSPLLGAKTQYF. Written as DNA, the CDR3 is TGTGCCAGCAGTCCGTTGTTGGGGGCGAAGACCCAGTACTTC.

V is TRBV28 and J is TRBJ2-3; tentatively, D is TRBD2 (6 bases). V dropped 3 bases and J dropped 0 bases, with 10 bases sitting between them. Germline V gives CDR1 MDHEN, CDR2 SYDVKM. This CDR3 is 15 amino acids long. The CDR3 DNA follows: TGTGCCAGCAGTTTTGGGGGAGGCAGCACAGATACGCAGTATTTT. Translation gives CASSFGGGSTDTQYF.

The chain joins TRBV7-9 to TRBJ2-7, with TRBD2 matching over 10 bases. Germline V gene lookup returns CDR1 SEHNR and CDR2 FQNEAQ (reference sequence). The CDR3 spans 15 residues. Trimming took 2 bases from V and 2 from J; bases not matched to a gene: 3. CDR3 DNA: TGTGCCAGCAGCTTAAACCTAGCGGGGGCCTACGAGCAGTACTTC. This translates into CASSLNLAGAYEQYF.

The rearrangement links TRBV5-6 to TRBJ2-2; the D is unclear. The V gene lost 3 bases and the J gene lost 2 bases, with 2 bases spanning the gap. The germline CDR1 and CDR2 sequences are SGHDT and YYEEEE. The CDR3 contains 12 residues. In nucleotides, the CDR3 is TGTGCCAGCAGCTCTAACACCGGGGAGCTGTTTTTT. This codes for CASSSNTGELFF.

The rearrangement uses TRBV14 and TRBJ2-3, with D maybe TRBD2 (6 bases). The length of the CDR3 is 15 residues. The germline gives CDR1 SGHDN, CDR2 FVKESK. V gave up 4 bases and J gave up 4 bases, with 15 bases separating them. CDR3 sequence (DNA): TGTGCCAGCAGCCCTCTGGGGCTAGCGTCAGATACGCAGTATTTT. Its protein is CASSPLGLASDTQYF.

CDR3 sequence: CASSVLAGGNEQFF. The CDR3 DNA is TGTGCCAGCAGCGTGCTGGCAGGGGGGAATGAGCAGTTCTTC. The gene calls are TRBV9 and TRBJ2-1; TRBD1 might be the D (7 bases). V dropped 2 bases and J dropped 7 bases, with 13 bases sitting between them. Germline CDR1 and CDR2: SGDLS and YYNGEE. The CDR3 totals 14 residues. The full variable domain, with the rest looked up from reference TRBV9 and TRBJ2-1, is DSGVTQTPKHLITATGQRVTLRCSPRSGDLSVYWYQQSLDQGLQFLIQYYNGEERAKGNILERFSAQQFPDLHSELNLSSLELGDSALYFCASSVLAGGNEQFFGPGTRLTVL.

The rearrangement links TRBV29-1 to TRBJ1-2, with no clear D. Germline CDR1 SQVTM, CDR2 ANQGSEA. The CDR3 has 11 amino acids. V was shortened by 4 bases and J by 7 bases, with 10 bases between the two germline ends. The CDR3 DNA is TGCAGCGTTGGACTAGCATCTGGCTACACCTTC. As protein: CSVGLASGYTF.

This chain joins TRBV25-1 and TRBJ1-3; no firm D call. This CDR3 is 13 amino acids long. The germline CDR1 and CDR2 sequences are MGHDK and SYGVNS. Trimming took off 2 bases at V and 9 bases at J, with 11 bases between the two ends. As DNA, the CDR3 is TGTGCCAGCAGTGAAGGGAGTAGATCCACCATATATTTT. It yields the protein CASSEGSRSTIYF.

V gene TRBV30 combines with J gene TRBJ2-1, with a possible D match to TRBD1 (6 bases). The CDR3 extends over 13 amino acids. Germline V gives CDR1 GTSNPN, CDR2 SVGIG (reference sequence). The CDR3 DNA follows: TGTGCGGTCGACAGGTTCTCCTACAATGAGCAGTTCTTC. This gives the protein CAVDRFSYNEQFF.

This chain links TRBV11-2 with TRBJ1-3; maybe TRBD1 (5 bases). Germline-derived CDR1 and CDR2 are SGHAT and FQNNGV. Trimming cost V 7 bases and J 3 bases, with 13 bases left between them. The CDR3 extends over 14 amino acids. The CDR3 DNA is TGTGCCAGCATCCTATGGGGCTTTGGAAACACCATATATTTT. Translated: CASILWGFGNTIYF.

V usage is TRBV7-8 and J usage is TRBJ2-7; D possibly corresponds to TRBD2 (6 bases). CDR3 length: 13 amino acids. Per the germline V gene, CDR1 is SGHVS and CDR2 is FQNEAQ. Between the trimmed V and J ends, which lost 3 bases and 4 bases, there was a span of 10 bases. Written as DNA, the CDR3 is TGTGCCAGCAGCTTTGGCGGGACTTACGAGCAGTACTTC. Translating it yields CASSFGGTYEQYF.

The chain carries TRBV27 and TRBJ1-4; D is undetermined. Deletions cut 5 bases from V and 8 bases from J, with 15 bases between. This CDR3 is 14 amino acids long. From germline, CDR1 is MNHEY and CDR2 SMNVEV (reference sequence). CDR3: CASSIGGSREKLFF. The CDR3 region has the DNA TGTGCCAGCAGTATCGGAGGGAGTAGGGAAAAACTGTTTTTT.

The chain's CDR3 is CASSRGGSSGNTIYF. The CDR3 DNA is TGCGCCAGCAGCCGGGGGGGAAGCTCTGGAAACACCATATATTTT. This chain uses TRBV4-3 with TRBJ1-3; possibly TRBD1 for D (5 bases). V lost 4 bases and J 0 bases, leaving 10 bases between the germline ends. Looked up from germline, CDR1 is LGHNA and CDR2 is YSLEER. The CDR3 length is 15 residues.

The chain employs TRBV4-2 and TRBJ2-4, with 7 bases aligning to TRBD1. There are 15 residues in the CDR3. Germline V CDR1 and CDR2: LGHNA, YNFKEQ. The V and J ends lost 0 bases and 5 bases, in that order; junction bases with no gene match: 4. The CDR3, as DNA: TGTGCCAGCAGCCAAGATGGGACAGCGCAAAACATTCAGTACTTC. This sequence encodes CASSQDGTAQNIQYF.

The CDR3: CASSVSGSTDTQYF. Here the CDR3 DNA reads TGTGCCAGCAGCGTAAGCGGTAGCACAGATACGCAGTATTTT. The V gene is TRBV9, the J gene TRBJ2-3; possibly TRBD2 for D (5 bases). V shed 1 base and J shed 0 bases, with 6 bases lying between them. Per germline, CDR1 SGDLS and CDR2 YYNGEE. There are 14 residues in the CDR3.

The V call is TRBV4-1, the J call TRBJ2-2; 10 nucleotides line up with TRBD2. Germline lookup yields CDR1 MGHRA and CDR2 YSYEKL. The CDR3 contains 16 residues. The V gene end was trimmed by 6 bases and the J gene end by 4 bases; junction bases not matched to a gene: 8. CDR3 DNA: TGCGCCAGCAGTAAAGTAGCGGGAGGTAGCACCGGGGAGCTGTTTTTT. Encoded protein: CASSKVAGGSTGELFF.

The DNA for the CDR3 is TGTGCCAGCATACTAGCTAGCGGGAACACAGATACGCAGTATTTT. This sequence encodes CASILASGNTDTQYF. The chain combines TRBV7-9 with TRBJ2-3; 9 bases are a match to TRBD2. The CDR3 length is 15 residues. The junction had 7 bases not matched to a gene; V was cut back by 7 bases and J by 2 bases. From germline, CDR1 is SEHNR and CDR2 FQNEAQ (reference sequence).

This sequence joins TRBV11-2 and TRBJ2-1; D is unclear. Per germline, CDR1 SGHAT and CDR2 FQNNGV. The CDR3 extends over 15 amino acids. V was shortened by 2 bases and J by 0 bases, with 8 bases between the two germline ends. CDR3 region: CASSLSYSSYNEQFF. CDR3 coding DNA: TGTGCCAGCAGCTTATCTTATAGCTCCTACAATGAGCAGTTCTTC.

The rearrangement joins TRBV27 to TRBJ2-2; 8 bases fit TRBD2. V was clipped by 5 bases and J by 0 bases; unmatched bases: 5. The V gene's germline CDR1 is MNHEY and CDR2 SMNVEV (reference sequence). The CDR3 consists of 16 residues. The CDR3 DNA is TGTGCCAGCAGTCCACCACTAGCGGCGAACACCGGGGAGCTGTTTTTT. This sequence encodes CASSPPLAANTGELFF.

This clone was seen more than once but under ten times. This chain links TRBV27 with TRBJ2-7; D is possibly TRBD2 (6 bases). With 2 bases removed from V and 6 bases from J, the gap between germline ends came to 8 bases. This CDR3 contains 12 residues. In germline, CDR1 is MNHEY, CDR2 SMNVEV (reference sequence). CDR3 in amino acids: CASSLRDSEQYF. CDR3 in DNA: TGTGCCAGCAGTTTAAGGGACTCCGAGCAGTACTTC.

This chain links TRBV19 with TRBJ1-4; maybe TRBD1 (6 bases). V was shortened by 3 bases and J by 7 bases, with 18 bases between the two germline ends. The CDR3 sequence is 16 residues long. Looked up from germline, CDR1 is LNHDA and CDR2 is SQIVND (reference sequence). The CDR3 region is CASSIPGDAESEKLFF. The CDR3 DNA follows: TGTGCCAGTAGTATCCCAGGGGATGCGGAGAGTGAAAAACTGTTTTTT.

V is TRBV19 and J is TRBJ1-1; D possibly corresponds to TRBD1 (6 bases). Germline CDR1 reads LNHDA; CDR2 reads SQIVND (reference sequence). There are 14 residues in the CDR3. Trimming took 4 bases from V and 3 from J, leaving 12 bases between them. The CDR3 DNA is TGTGCCAGTAGTAGATTACAGGGTGACACTGAAGCTTTCTTT. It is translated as CASSRLQGDTEAFF.

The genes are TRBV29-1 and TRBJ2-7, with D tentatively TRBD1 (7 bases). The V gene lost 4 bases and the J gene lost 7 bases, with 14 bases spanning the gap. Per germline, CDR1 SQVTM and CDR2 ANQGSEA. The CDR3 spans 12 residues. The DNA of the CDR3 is TGCAGCGTTGGAGGGGGCGCGGGGGAGCAGTACTTC. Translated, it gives CSVGGGAGEQYF.

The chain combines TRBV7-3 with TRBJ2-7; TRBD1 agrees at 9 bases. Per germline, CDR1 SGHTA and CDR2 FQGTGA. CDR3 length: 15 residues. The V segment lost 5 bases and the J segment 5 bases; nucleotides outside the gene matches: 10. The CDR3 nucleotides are TGTGCCAGCAGCCAGATTCACAGGGGGCGAGACGAGCAGTACTTC. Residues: CASSQIHRGRDEQYF. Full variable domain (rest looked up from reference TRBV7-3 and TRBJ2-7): GAGVSQTPSNKVTEKGKYVELRCDPISGHTALYWYRQSLGQGPEFLIYFQGTGAADDSGLPNDRFFAVRPEGSVSTLKIQRTERGDSAVYLCASSQIHRGRDEQYFGPGTRLTVT.

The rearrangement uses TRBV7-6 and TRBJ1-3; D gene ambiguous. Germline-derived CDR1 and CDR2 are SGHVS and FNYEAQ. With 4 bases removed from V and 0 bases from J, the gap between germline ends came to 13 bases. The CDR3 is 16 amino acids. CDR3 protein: CASSSKGGLSGNTIYF. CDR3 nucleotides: TGTGCCAGCAGCTCAAAAGGAGGTCTCTCTGGAAACACCATATATTTT.

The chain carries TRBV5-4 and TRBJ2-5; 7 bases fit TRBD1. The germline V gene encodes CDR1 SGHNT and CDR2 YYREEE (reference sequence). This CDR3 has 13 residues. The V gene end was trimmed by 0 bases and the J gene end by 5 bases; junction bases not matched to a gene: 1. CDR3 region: CASSLVQGETQYF. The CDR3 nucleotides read TGTGCCAGCAGCTTGGTACAGGGGGAGACCCAGTACTTC.

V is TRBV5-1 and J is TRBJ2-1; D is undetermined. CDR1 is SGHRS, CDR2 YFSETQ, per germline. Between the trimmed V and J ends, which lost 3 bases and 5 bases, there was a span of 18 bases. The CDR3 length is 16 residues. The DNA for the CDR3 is TGCGCCAGCAGCTATTCTGCTCGCGGTGCTCACAATGAGCAGTTCTTC. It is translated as CASSYSARGAHNEQFF.

CDR3 sequence: CASSPRTSGRTYNNNEQFF. As DNA, the CDR3 is TGTGCCAGCAGTCCCCGGACTAGCGGGAGGACATATAATAACAATGAGCAGTTCTTC. The chain couples TRBV7-9 to TRBJ2-1; 14 bases fit TRBD2. With V trimmed by 6 bases and J by 5 bases, 15 bases remained unmatched. The CDR3 is made up of 19 amino acids. Per the germline V gene, CDR1 is SEHNR and CDR2 is FQNEAQ (reference sequence).

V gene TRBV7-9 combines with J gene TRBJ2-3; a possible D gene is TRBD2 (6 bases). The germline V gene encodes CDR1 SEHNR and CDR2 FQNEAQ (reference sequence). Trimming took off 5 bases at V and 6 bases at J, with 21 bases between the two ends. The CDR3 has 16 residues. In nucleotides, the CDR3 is TGTGCCAGCAGCCTCACTTCGATACTAGCTTCGGATACGCAGTATTTT. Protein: CASSLTSILASDTQYF.